These 22 T cell receptor beta chains were all obtained from the same sample, sequenced in a study of T-cell reconstitution after alpha-beta-depleted transplantation in children. It was with unique molecular identifiers that the TCRbeta library was prepared. MiXCR, run by TCRdb on the PCR reads, gives a single entry per CDR3 protein. This sample has almost 600,000 distinct CDR3 sequences; 25% to 30% occur once, and the top ten carry around a third. Sequenced material: PBMCs, taken before TCRalphabeta/CD19-depleted stem cell transplant. Receptor source: a boy under two years old with Wiskott-Aldrich syndrome, due to receive a stem cell transplant.

This clonotype was recorded a few times. The rearrangement links TRBV5-1 to TRBJ2-7, with D possibly being TRBD1 (6 bases). Trimming took off 4 bases at V and 5 bases at J, with 16 bases between the two ends. This CDR3 has 14 residues. The V gene's germline CDR1 is SGHRS and CDR2 YFSETQ. The CDR3 nucleotides are TGCGCCAGCAGCACCCTAGCAGGGGTGGACGAGCAGTACTTC. This translates into CASSTLAGVDEQYF.

The rearrangement links TRBV6-5 to TRBJ1-6; maybe TRBD1 (5 bases). V was shortened by 4 bases and J by 7 bases, with 11 bases between the two germline ends. The CDR3 has 14 residues. From germline, CDR1 is MNHEY and CDR2 SVGAGI. For the CDR3, the DNA is TGTGCCAGCAGTTTCCAAGACAGCAATTCACCCCTCCACTTT. Encoded protein: CASSFQDSNSPLHF.

V gene TRBV5-1 combines with J gene TRBJ2-1, with a tentative D call TRBD2 (5 bases). The CDR3 has 21 residues. V lost 3 bases, J lost 2 bases, and 30 bases lay in between. Germline values: CDR1 SGHRS, CDR2 YFSETQ. CDR3 nucleotides: TGCGCCAGCAGCTCATACCCCGGGATAGTTAGTGGCCCCCATCCCTACAATGAGCAGTTCTTC. Translating gives CASSSYPGIVSGPHPYNEQFF.

A few counts support this clonotype. The chain couples TRBV27 to TRBJ2-1, with 9 bases lining up with TRBD1. The CDR3 spans 16 residues. Germline CDR1 is MNHEY and CDR2 is SMNVEV (reference sequence). V was clipped by 5 bases and J by 10 bases; unmatched bases: 15. The CDR3 DNA reads TGTGCCAGCAGTCGACGACAGGGGGGAGTAAAGTGGGAGCAGTTCTTC. Protein product: CASSRRQGGVKWEQFF.

The rearrangement links TRBV2 to TRBJ2-1; TRBD1 is a possible D gene (6 bases). Germline V lookup: CDR1 SNHLY, CDR2 FYNNEI. V lost 8 bases and J 2 bases, leaving 13 bases between the germline ends. This CDR3 region has 14 residues. The CDR3 sequence: CASWDNRPYNEQFF. In DNA form, the CDR3 reads TGTGCCAGCTGGGACAATCGTCCCTACAATGAGCAGTTCTTC.

This clonotype was picked up a small number of times. The genes are TRBV24-1 and TRBJ2-5, with 7 bases identical to TRBD2. With 4 bases clipped from V and 4 bases from J, the junction kept 5 bases outside the gene matches. This CDR3 spans 14 amino acids. In germline, CDR1 is KGHDR, CDR2 SFDVKD. The CDR3 region is CATSEPGTTETQYF. The CDR3 bases are TGTGCCACCAGTGAGCCCGGGACTACAGAGACCCAGTACTTC.

In this sample, this clonotype turned up a few times. This chain joins TRBV5-1 and TRBJ2-1; a weak D match, TRBD1 (6 bases). The V end lost 0 bases, the J end lost 4 bases, and 20 bases lay between the germline ends. The CDR3 consists of 18 residues. Germline CDR1 and CDR2: SGHRS and YFSETQ. DNA for the CDR3: TGCGCCAGCAGCTTGGCCACGACAACAGGGAGTCGGTACAATGAGCAGTTCTTC. Its protein product is CASSLATTTGSRYNEQFF.

The chain uses TRBV10-3 and TRBJ2-6, with TRBD1 identical over 8 bases. This CDR3 spans 16 amino acids. The V and J ends lost 4 bases and 1 base, in that order; junction bases with no gene match: 3. CDR1 ENHRY and CDR2 SYGVKD come from the germline V gene. The CDR3 DNA reads TGTGCCATCAGTGTCGGACAGGGATCTGGGGCCAACGTCCTGACTTTC. This codes for CAISVGQGSGANVLTF.

The rearrangement links TRBV7-9 to TRBJ2-1; D not resolved. The CDR3 has 17 residues. Trimming took 6 bases from V and 0 from J, leaving 18 bases between them. The germline gives CDR1 SEHNR, CDR2 FQNEAQ (reference sequence). In DNA form, the CDR3 reads TGTGCCAGCAGTCAGACCTCTGCGGAGAGCTCCTACAATGAGCAGTTCTTC. Translated, it gives CASSQTSAESSYNEQFF.

This clonotype turned up a few times. The chain links TRBV7-8 to TRBJ2-5; no reliable D call. Trimming pared 1 base from V and 5 bases from J, leaving 17 bases between. Looked up from germline, CDR1 is SGHVS and CDR2 is FQNEAQ. The CDR3 totals 16 residues. CDR3 sequence: CASSLVPGFSLETQYF. CDR3 DNA sequence: TGTGCCAGCAGCTTAGTGCCGGGTTTTTCGTTGGAGACCCAGTACTTC. Supplemented by reference TRBV7-8 and TRBJ2-5, the full variable domain reads GAGVSQSPRYKVAKRGQDVALRCDPISGHVSLFWYQQALGQGPEFLTYFQNEAQLDKSGLPSDRFFAERPEGSVSTLKIQRTQQEDSAVYLCASSLVPGFSLETQYFGPGTRLLVL.

There are a few counts of this clonotype. The rearrangement uses TRBV5-1 and TRBJ1-1; D remains unclear. The ends were cut back, 1 base at V and 0 bases at J, with 7 bases in the middle. CDR3 size: 14 residues. Germline values: CDR1 SGHRS, CDR2 YFSETQ. CDR3 coding DNA: TGCGCCAGCAGCTTGAACACTATGAACACTGAAGCTTTCTTT. Translating gives CASSLNTMNTEAFF.

Note on this clonotype: A read error is possible here, since a much larger clone lies one base away. The J gene is TRBJ1-1, the V gene TRBV29-1, with D perhaps TRBD1 (5 bases). The germline CDR1 and CDR2 sequences are SQVTM and ANQGSEA. The CDR3 totals 14 residues. V lost 0 bases and J lost 7, with 15 bases in between. The CDR3 spells CSVEESRGDFEAFF. Written as DNA, the CDR3 is TGCAGCGTTGAAGAGAGCCGGGGGGATTTTGAAGCTTTCTTT.

This rearrangement joins TRBV27 to TRBJ2-7, with 8 bases aligning to TRBD1. Looked up from germline, CDR1 is MNHEY and CDR2 is SMNVEV (reference sequence). V dropped 5 bases and J dropped 1; count of bases not matched to a gene: 13. The CDR3 covers 17 residues. CDR3: CASSPLFQDRASYEQYF. The CDR3 nucleotides are TGTGCCAGCAGTCCCCTGTTCCAGGACAGGGCTTCCTACGAGCAGTACTTC.

This clonotype was seen more than once but under ten times. The gene calls are TRBV5-1 and TRBJ1-5; a possible D gene is TRBD1 (6 bases). V lost 4 bases and J 11 bases, leaving 25 bases between the germline ends. The CDR3 extends over 16 amino acids. Germline V gene sequence: CDR1 SGHRS, CDR2 YFSETQ. The CDR3 nucleotides read TGCGCCAGCAGCCCGGGCGGGGGCTGGGGGCTCGCAGCCCAGCATTTT. It is translated as CASSPGGGWGLAAQHF.

The table lists this clonotype with a few counts. The CDR3 region is CASSQRNGLAGWETQYF. The CDR3 bases are TGTGCCAGCAGCCAACGAAATGGGCTCGCGGGATGGGAGACCCAGTACTTC. V and J are TRBV3-1 and TRBJ2-5; maybe TRBD2 (6 bases). CDR1 LGHDT and CDR2 YNNKEL come from the germline V gene (reference sequence). The CDR3 is made up of 17 amino acids. Trimming removed 2 bases at V and 5 bases at J, with 21 bases between.

The V and J genes are TRBV28 and TRBJ1-1; 7 bases line up with TRBD1. The CDR3 consists of 15 residues. V gave up 4 bases and J gave up 1 base; unmatched junction bases: 6. Per the germline V gene, CDR1 is MDHEN and CDR2 is SYDVKM. CDR3 sequence (DNA): TGTGCCAGCAGTTCAACCACAGGGGAGAACACTGAAGCTTTCTTT. Protein sequence: CASSSTTGENTEAFF.

The genes are TRBV3-1 and TRBJ2-3; 14 nucleotides line up with TRBD2. The CDR3 is made up of 19 amino acids. With V trimmed by 1 base and J by 4 bases, 10 bases remained unmatched. CDR1 and CDR2 from the germline V gene are LGHDT and YNNKEL (reference sequence). The CDR3 loop is CASSQAFGLAGGRADTQYF. As DNA, the CDR3 is TGTGCCAGCAGCCAAGCCTTTGGACTAGCGGGAGGACGGGCAGATACGCAGTATTTT.

The chain recombines TRBV3-1 with TRBJ2-4, with 8 positions matching TRBD1. Germline V gene sequence: CDR1 LGHDT, CDR2 YNNKEL (reference sequence). J lost 12 bases, V lost 1 base, and 11 bases had no gene match. This CDR3 contains 15 residues. In DNA, the CDR3 is TGTGCCAGCAGCCAAGTTTGGGCAGGGGGCGAGTCTCAGTACTTC. Its protein product is CASSQVWAGGESQYF.

V is TRBV7-9 and J is TRBJ2-3, with TRBD2 matching over 7 bases. This CDR3 is 17 amino acids long. CDR1 is SEHNR, CDR2 FQNEAQ, per germline (reference sequence). The junction had 9 bases not matched to a gene; V was cut back by 1 base and J by 2 bases. CDR3 sequence reads: CASSLGREGPNTDTQYF. DNA for the CDR3: TGTGCCAGCAGCTTAGGGAGGGAGGGCCCTAACACAGATACGCAGTATTTT.

A note on this clonotype: Compared with germline, one end of the junction differs, possibly owing to a read error. The V gene is TRBV29-1, the J gene TRBJ2-2, with unresolved D. Germline CDR1 and CDR2: SQVTM and ANQGSEA. CDR3 length equals 14 residues. The CDR3 loop reads CSGSHFANTGELFF. In nucleotides, the CDR3 is TGCAGCGGATCACATTTCGCGAACACCGGTGAGCTGTTTTTT.

The chain uses TRBV28 and TRBJ1-2; 7 nucleotides align to TRBD1. Germline trimming cut 5 bases from V and 7 bases from J; bases unmatched to any gene: 4. This CDR3 contains 12 residues. CDR1 is MDHEN and CDR2 is SYDVKM in the germline V gene. CDR3 in amino acids: CASSPDRFGYTF. CDR3 in DNA: TGTGCCAGCAGTCCGGACAGGTTTGGCTACACCTTC.

V gene TRBV20-1 combines with J gene TRBJ2-7, with 7 bases lining up with TRBD1. The CDR3 totals 16 residues. Germline CDR1 is DFQATT and CDR2 is SNEGSKA (reference sequence). J gave up 0 bases and V 1 base, and 9 bases lay outside the gene matches. CDR3 nucleotides: TGCAGTGCTAGAGGGGCTGGGACAGAGAGCTCCTACGAGCAGTACGTC. This encodes CSARGAGTESSYEQYV.